The 17 T cell receptor beta chains given below trace back to one sample, sequenced in a study of regulatory T cells in long-lasting Graves disease (dated by TCRdb to the early 2020s). Taken with the paper, the label for time point translates to: newly diagnosed GD, antithyroid drugs for less than 3 months. For both TCR sequencing and RNA sequencing, RNA was extracted from PBMCs in TRIzol. Library generation was performed with multiplex PCR. The sample was run on an Illumina HiSeq 4000. To build TCR beta libraries, CDR3 regions were amplified by Arm-PCR using iRepertoire HTBI primers. The public reads were reprocessed in TCRdb via fastp at Q25 and MiXCR, keeping in-frame beta chains. CDR3 protein sequences are deduplicated, and each keeps its most common genes and DNA. The sample contains a few hundred thousand distinct CDR3 sequences, roughly 18% of them found a single time. Together, the top ten hold approximately 12% of the sample.

These records were also assigned to another study, of T cells in Graves' hyperthyroidism and ophthalmopathy.

Specimen: peripheral blood mononuclear cells (PBMCs), collected at new diagnosis, from a patient treated with antithyroid drugs. Every receptor here comes from a woman in her twenties or thirties with Graves disease. Donor details come from another sample of the same person, matched by shared clones.

Ten or more counts support this clonotype. The chain has TRBV12-3 or TRBV12-4 and TRBJ2-3, with D perhaps given as TRBD1 or TRBD2 (5 bases each). Trimming shortened V by 3 bases and J by 0 bases, and 10 bases separated the two germline ends. CDR3 size: 15 residues. CDR3 sequence (DNA): TGTGCCAGCAGTTTGAGTTGGGGGAGCACAGATACGCAGTATTTT. It yields the protein CASSLSWGSTDTQYF.

This clonotype was counted ten times or more. The chain uses TRBV20-1 and TRBJ2-7, with 9 bases fitting TRBD2. Unmatched junction bases numbered 12, after V lost 6 bases and J lost 3 bases. The CDR3 has 15 amino acids. Per the germline V gene, CDR1 is DFQATT and CDR2 is SNEGSKA (reference sequence). CDR3 in DNA: TGCAGTGCCCGGGGACAGCGGGAGGCCGTCTACGAGCAGTACTTC. This translates into CSARGQREAVYEQYF.

This chain connects TRBV7-2 to TRBJ2-7; D perhaps matches TRBD2 (6 bases). Germline loops: CDR1 SGHTA, CDR2 FQGNSA. The V gene lost 3 bases and the J gene lost 5 bases, with 14 bases spanning the gap. The CDR3 runs 14 residues. CDR3 nucleotides: TGTGCCAGCAGCTTCCCGGGACTTGTAAACGAGCAGTACTTC. The encoded protein is CASSFPGLVNEQYF.

The gene calls are TRBV6-2 or TRBV6-3 and TRBJ1-1; D call uncertain. Germline V gene data show CDR1 as MNHEY and CDR2 as SVGEGT. V lost 2 bases and J 0 bases, leaving 10 bases between the germline ends. CDR3 length: 15 amino acids. Here the CDR3 DNA reads TGTGCCAGCAGTTACCTCGGGATCATGAACACTGAAGCTTTCTTT. Its translation: CASSYLGIMNTEAFF.

This clonotype was counted at least ten times. Here the CDR3 DNA reads TGTGCCAGCAGTTTATTCACGGCGGGGGGCTACACCTTC. Translated: CASSLFTAGGYTF. The chain couples TRBV28 to TRBJ1-2; D is ambiguous. The V end lost 1 base, the J end lost 8 bases, and 11 bases lay between the germline ends. In germline, CDR1 is MDHEN, CDR2 SYDVKM. The CDR3 has 13 residues.

The V and J genes are TRBV28 and TRBJ2-1; TRBD1 agrees at 11 bases. V gave up 3 bases and J gave up 8 bases; unmatched junction bases: 3. Germline V gene data show CDR1 as MDHEN and CDR2 as SYDVKM. This CDR3 comprises 14 residues. The CDR3 loop is CASSLDRGRDEQFF. Here the CDR3 DNA reads TGTGCCAGCAGTTTGGACAGGGGGCGGGATGAGCAGTTCTTC.

This clonotype was seen at least ten times. V usage is TRBV27 and J usage is TRBJ1-2, with 9 bases identical to TRBD1. The germline V gene encodes CDR1 MNHEY and CDR2 SMNVEV (reference sequence). J was trimmed by 3 bases and V by 7 bases; bases with no gene match: 12. CDR3 length equals 16 residues. CDR3 DNA: TGTGCCAGCACGCGGCAGCCGGGACAGGGTTACTATGGCTACACCTTC. Encoded protein: CASTRQPGQGYYGYTF.

In this sample, this clonotype turned up many times. V is TRBV18 and J is TRBJ1-5; TRBD1 is a possible D gene (5 bases). This CDR3 has 15 residues. V was cut by 0 bases and J by 9 bases, with 15 bases left in between. From germline, CDR1 is KGHSH and CDR2 LQKENI. The CDR3 DNA follows: TGTGCCAGCTCACCACCTCAGGCAGGGCTCAGGCCCCAGCATTTT. It codes for CASSPPQAGLRPQHF.

This clonotype was recorded at least ten times. The chain is built from TRBV11-3 and TRBJ2-2; D gene unclear. Germline CDR1 is SGHNT and CDR2 is YENEEA. V dropped 2 bases and J dropped 4 bases, with 11 bases sitting between them. The CDR3 consists of 15 residues. CDR3 loop: CASSLIAWGTGELFF. In DNA, the CDR3 is TGTGCCAGCAGCTTAATAGCTTGGGGCACCGGGGAGCTGTTTTTT.

This clonotype was detected ten times or more. This chain uses TRBV12-3 or TRBV12-4 with TRBJ2-2; no clear D. The CDR3 has 11 amino acids. Trimming took 7 bases from V and 7 from J, leaving 7 bases between them. The CDR3 DNA follows: TGTGCCAGCACTTATGGCGGGGAGCTGTTTTTT. This encodes CASTYGGELFF.

On this clonotype itself: Only one base separates this from a far larger clonotype, so it likely reflects a read error. The chain combines TRBV11-2 with TRBJ2-1; D is ambiguous. This CDR3 comprises 13 residues. The germline CDR1 and CDR2 sequences are SGHAT and FQNNGV. The CDR3 DNA reads TGTGCCAGCAGTCCCGCCCTCTACAATGAGCAGCTCTTC. Protein sequence: CASSPALYNEQLF.

In the case of this clonotype: This clone may be a read error of a much larger clone one base away. The chain joins TRBV6-5 to TRBJ2-2, with 8 bases fitting TRBD1. Per the germline V gene, CDR1 is MNHEY and CDR2 is SVGAGI. The CDR3 extends over 15 amino acids. The CDR3 bases are TGTGCCAGCAGTTACCGGGACAGGAAGACCGTGGAGCTGTTTTTT. As protein: CASSYRDRKTVELFF.

The chain recombines TRBV19 with TRBJ1-1; D remains ambiguous. CDR3 length: 12 residues. Germline assignment: CDR1 LNHDA and CDR2 SQIVND (reference sequence). V was cut by 3 bases and J by 8 bases, with 10 bases left in between. The DNA for the CDR3 is TGTGCCAGTAGTATTTGGGGTAGCGAAGCTTTCTTT. Protein: CASSIWGSEAFF.

This clonotype has at least ten counts. Relative to the germline gene, one junction end is altered; a read error may explain this. The CDR3 sequence is CANSLSSGGARDTQYF. The DNA of the CDR3 is TGTGCCAACAGCTTGTCTAGCGGGGGGGCGAGAGATACGCAGTATTTT. The chain joins TRBV11-3 to TRBJ2-3, with 12 bases identical to TRBD2. Germline CDR1 SGHNT, CDR2 YENEEA. The CDR3 contains 16 residues.

This clonotype was detected ten times or more. CDR3 sequence reads: CSARGPTVNTEAFF. The DNA of the CDR3 is TGCAGTGCTAGAGGCCCAACGGTGAACACTGAAGCTTTCTTT. This chain links TRBV20-1 with TRBJ1-1; no reliable D call. Germline values: CDR1 DFQATT, CDR2 SNEGSKA (reference sequence). The CDR3 spans 14 residues. V shed 1 base and J shed 0 bases, with 9 bases lying between them.

Comments on this clonotype: This may arise from a read error, as a much more abundant clone is one base away. The conserved closing phenylalanine or tryptophan is absent in this CDR3, likely reflecting a read error. The chain couples TRBV4-1 to TRBJ2-3; D is perhaps TRBD1 (6 bases). V shed 0 bases and J shed 3 bases, with 16 bases lying between them. The germline gives CDR1 MGHRA, CDR2 YSYEKL. The CDR3 has 17 amino acids. CDR3 in amino acids: CASSQDPLGAQTDTQYL. The CDR3 DNA follows: TGCGCCAGCAGCCAAGATCCGTTGGGGGCCCAAACAGATACGCAGTATCTT.

This clonotype appeared many times. The chain has TRBV9 and TRBJ2-7; D gene unclear. Between the trimmed V and J ends, which lost 0 bases and 2 bases, there was a span of 9 bases. CDR3 length equals 14 residues. CDR1 and CDR2 (germline): SGDLS, YYNGEE. The CDR3 region has the DNA TGTGCCAGCAGCGTAGGAGAAGGGCCCTACGAGCAGTACTTC. Encoded protein: CASSVGEGPYEQYF.